A selection of T cell receptor beta chains follows, all from one sample in a study of spatial heterogeneity in lung cancer. A single record per CDR3 protein comes from TCRdb applying MiXCR to the 5' RACE reads. The sample holds 13,000 or so distinct CDR3 sequences, over 4.5% seen once. Sequencing was performed on lung tumor tissue, taken at surgery. These receptors all come from a male donor with early-stage non-small cell lung cancer. Both conserved end residues are part of each CDR3. A D gene is named only where the DNA matches it firmly. The size entry is marked missing in some rows and otherwise reads once, few, many or a size class.

D: TRBD1; J: TRBJ2-2; size: many; V: TRBV7-2; CDR3: CASSPPGQGGTGELFF; DNA: TGTGCCAGCAGCCCCCCCGGACAGGGAGGCACCGGGGAGCTGTTTTTT
D: -; J: TRBJ2-3; size: few; V: TRBV4-1; CDR3: CASSQRGAGDTQYF; DNA: TGCGCCAGCAGCCAACGGGGGGCAGGGGATACGCAGTATTTT
D: -; J: TRBJ2-1; size: many; V: TRBV9; CDR3: CASNRGHSYNEQFF; DNA: TGTGCCAGCAACCGGGGGCACTCCTACAATGAGCAGTTCTTC
D: TRBD1; J: TRBJ2-3; size: many; V: TRBV20-1; CDR3: CSAGTGASTDTQYF; DNA: TGCAGTGCTGGGACAGGGGCTAGCACAGATACGCAGTATTTT
D: TRBD2; J: TRBJ2-4; size: many; V: TRBV4-3; CDR3: CASSHLAGEKNIQYF; DNA: TGCGCCAGCAGCCATTTAGCGGGGGAAAAAAACATTCAGTACTTC
D: -; J: TRBJ2-3; size: -; V: TRBV7-2; CDR3: CASSPGQPTDTQYF; DNA: TGTGCCAGCAGCCCCGGACAGCCCACAGATACGCAGTATTTT
D: TRBD2; J: TRBJ2-5; size: many; V: TRBV20-1; CDR3: CSAPGLAGVQETQYF; DNA: TGCAGTGCTCCCGGACTAGCGGGGGTACAAGAGACCCAGTACTTC
D: TRBD1; J: TRBJ2-5; size: many; V: TRBV7-9; CDR3: CASSFPTGAIRETQYF; DNA: TGTGCCAGCAGCTTCCCGACAGGGGCAATCCGGGAGACCCAGTACTTC
D: TRBD1; J: TRBJ2-3; size: -; V: TRBV7-9; CDR3: CASSTDRGWNTDTQYF; DNA: TGTGCCAGCAGCACGGACAGGGGGTGGAACACAGATACGCAGTATTTT
D: TRBD1; J: TRBJ2-1; size: many; V: TRBV5-1; CDR3: CASSEGAQNEQFF; DNA: TGCGCCAGCAGCGAGGGGGCGCAGAATGAGCAGTTCTTC
D: -; J: TRBJ1-6; size: many; V: TRBV5-4; CDR3: CASSLVRGPNSPLHF; DNA: TGTGCCAGCAGCTTGGTTCGTGGGCCCAATTCACCCCTCCACTTT
D: -; J: TRBJ1-6; size: few; V: TRBV4-1; CDR3: CASSQRSAGSSYNSPLHF; DNA: TGCGCCAGCAGCCAAAGATCGGCAGGGAGCTCCTATAATTCACCCCTCCACTTT
D: TRBD1; J: TRBJ2-5; size: few; V: TRBV28; CDR3: CASSPSETGQETQYF; DNA: TGTGCCAGCAGCCCCTCTGAGACAGGGCAAGAGACCCAGTACTTC
D: -; J: TRBJ1-3; size: many; V: TRBV5-6; CDR3: CASSLGVQTTGNTIYF; DNA: TGTGCCAGCAGCTTGGGAGTGCAGACAACTGGAAACACCATATATTTT
D: TRBD1; J: TRBJ2-5; size: many; V: TRBV12-3/TRBV12-4; CDR3: CASSFMSGDSQETQYF; DNA: TGTGCCAGCAGTTTTATGTCTGGGGACAGTCAAGAGACCCAGTACTTC
D: -; J: TRBJ1-1; size: -; V: TRBV6-2/TRBV6-3; CDR3: CASSYRRGSAEAFF; DNA: TGTGCCAGCAGTTATCGGCGGGGAAGCGCTGAAGCTTTCTTT
D: TRBD1; J: TRBJ1-2; size: many; V: TRBV6-5; CDR3: CASTSGGLGSYGYTF; DNA: TGTGCCAGCACTTCAGGGGGTTTAGGTAGCTATGGCTACACCTTC
D: -; J: TRBJ1-6; size: medium-sized; V: TRBV20-1; CDR3: CSARTPSSYNSPLHF; DNA: TGCAGTGCTAGAACCCCGAGCTCCTATAATTCACCCCTCCACTTT
D: TRBD1; J: TRBJ2-7; size: -; V: TRBV5-5; CDR3: CASSQTGGVNEQYF; DNA: TGTGCCAGCAGCCAGACAGGGGGAGTCAACGAGCAGTACTTC
D: -; J: TRBJ1-1; size: -; V: TRBV6-1; CDR3: CASRRDRRTEAFF; DNA: TGTGCCAGCAGGCGAGACAGGCGTACTGAAGCTTTCTTT
D: -; J: TRBJ1-2; size: many; V: TRBV7-2; CDR3: CASSLDRSYGYTF; DNA: TGTGCCAGCAGCTTAGACAGGAGCTATGGCTACACCTTC
D: TRBD2; J: TRBJ2-5; size: many; V: TRBV7-9; CDR3: CASSPGRGGIQETQYF; DNA: TGTGCCAGCAGTCCTGGCCGGGGGGGAATCCAAGAGACCCAGTACTTC
D: -; J: TRBJ1-2; size: -; V: TRBV10-2; CDR3: CASSGQNYGYTF; DNA: TGCGCCAGCAGTGGACAGAACTATGGCTACACCTTC
D: TRBD1; J: TRBJ2-6; size: many; V: TRBV29-1; CDR3: CSVALGQQLPLSGANVLTF; DNA: TGCAGCGTTGCCCTGGGACAGCAGCTACCTCTCTCTGGGGCCAACGTCCTGACTTTC
D: -; J: TRBJ1-2; size: many; V: TRBV6-5; CDR3: CASSYSGGYGYTF; DNA: TGTGCCAGCAGTTACTCTGGAGGGTATGGCTACACCTTC
D: -; J: TRBJ2-2; size: -; V: TRBV5-4; CDR3: CASSVRATGELFF; DNA: TGTGCCAGCAGCGTCAGGGCCACCGGGGAGCTGTTTTTT
D: -; J: TRBJ2-3; size: -; V: TRBV4-3; CDR3: CASSQVPAWRGHTDTQYF; DNA: TGCGCCAGCAGCCAAGTTCCCGCTTGGCGGGGGCACACAGATACGCAGTATTTT
D: TRBD2; J: TRBJ2-1; size: many; V: TRBV27; CDR3: CASSFLAGGTYNEQFF; DNA: TGTGCCAGCAGTTTCCTAGCGGGGGGTACCTACAATGAGCAGTTCTTC
D: -; J: TRBJ2-3; size: many; V: TRBV6-6; CDR3: CALGQTTDTQYF; DNA: TGTGCCCTCGGGCAGACCACAGATACGCAGTATTTT
D: -; J: TRBJ1-1; size: many; V: TRBV7-2; CDR3: CASSPPGVKAFF; DNA: TGTGCCAGCAGCCCTCCCGGGGTTAAAGCTTTCTTT
D: -; J: TRBJ2-3; size: many; V: TRBV20-1; CDR3: CSAVSQFGTDTQYF; DNA: TGCAGTGCGGTCTCCCAATTCGGCACAGATACGCAGTATTTT
D: TRBD1; J: TRBJ2-7; size: many; V: TRBV6-5; CDR3: CASSTTFGTAPYEQYF; DNA: TGTGCCAGCAGTACTACATTCGGGACAGCTCCCTACGAGCAGTACTTC
D: TRBD1; J: TRBJ1-3; size: many; V: TRBV10-3; CDR3: CASTGGTRDTIYF; DNA: TGTGCCAGTACAGGGGGAACGCGCGACACCATATATTTT
D: -; J: TRBJ1-1; size: few; V: TRBV6-5; CDR3: CASSPRAGLTNTEAFF; DNA: TGTGCCAGCAGTCCGCGAGCGGGGCTTACGAACACTGAAGCTTTCTTT
D: TRBD1; J: TRBJ2-3; size: many; V: TRBV29-1; CDR3: CSVRKGADSDTQYF; DNA: TGCAGCGTTCGTAAGGGGGCGGATTCAGATACGCAGTATTTT
D: -; J: TRBJ2-3; size: -; V: TRBV7-2; CDR3: CASSFAQGPGATQYF; DNA: TGTGCCAGCAGCTTCGCGCAGGGCCCGGGGGCGACGCAGTATTTT
D: -; J: TRBJ2-3; size: many; V: TRBV21-1; CDR3: CASSNRGGGDTQYF; DNA: TGTGCCAGCAGCAATAGGGGGGGTGGAGATACGCAGTATTTT
D: -; J: TRBJ2-7; size: many; V: TRBV20-1; CDR3: CSGGGSIYEQYF; DNA: TGCAGTGGGGGGGGCTCCATCTACGAGCAGTACTTC
D: -; J: TRBJ2-7; size: -; V: TRBV7-2; CDR3: CASSLYGVLYEQYF; DNA: TGTGCCAGCAGCTTATACGGGGTACTCTACGAGCAGTACTTC
D: -; J: TRBJ1-5; size: many; V: TRBV28; CDR3: CASSRGQPQHF; DNA: TGTGCCAGCAGTAGAGGGCAGCCCCAGCATTTT
D: -; J: TRBJ1-1; size: -; V: TRBV20-1; CDR3: CSAMEDSDAEAFF; DNA: TGCAGTGCTATGGAGGATTCGGACGCTGAAGCTTTCTTT
D: TRBD1; J: TRBJ1-5; size: many; V: TRBV19; CDR3: CASRTGSALQPQHF; DNA: TGTGCCAGTAGGACAGGGTCGGCGCTCCAGCCCCAGCATTTT
D: -; J: TRBJ2-1; size: many; V: TRBV7-6; CDR3: CASSPPGGLSYNEQFF; DNA: TGTGCCAGCAGCCCCCCCGGGGGGCTCTCCTACAATGAGCAGTTCTTC
D: -; J: TRBJ2-7; size: many; V: TRBV20-1; CDR3: CSANQNYGGLPYEQYF; DNA: TGCAGTGCCAATCAAAATTACGGGGGGCTCCCCTACGAGCAGTACTTC
D: TRBD1; J: TRBJ2-7; size: many; V: TRBV12-3/TRBV12-4; CDR3: CASNRQGSSYEQYF; DNA: TGTGCCAGCAATCGACAGGGAAGCTCCTACGAGCAGTACTTC
D: -; J: TRBJ2-7; size: medium-sized; V: TRBV20-1; CDR3: CSARDQGRFDEQYF; DNA: TGCAGTGCTAGAGATCAGGGGAGGTTCGACGAGCAGTACTTC
D: -; J: TRBJ2-2; size: many; V: TRBV4-2; CDR3: CASSQGRENTGELFF; DNA: TGTGCCAGCAGCCAAGGGAGGGAGAACACCGGGGAGCTGTTTTTT